This T cell receptor beta chain derives from a study of blood T cells in healthy people across ages (dated by TCRdb to between 2014 and 2017). Some background on the complete study: In model experiments, template switching captured about one uniquely barcoded TCR beta cDNA molecule for every two T cells. Two additional independent replicas of 1 million unique cDNA reads from the same blood draw were analyzed for two donors (one aged 18 to 30 and one aged 80 or older). To avoid experimental bias, donors of different ages were spread randomly across the sequencing lanes. To track age-related changes in TCR beta repertoire diversity, the study relied on deep sequencing normalized with unique cDNA molecular identifiers. Donors were grouped into four age groups: young (average approximately 15 years), middle-aged (39), aged (about 59) and long-lived (about 89).

Findings and caveats that apply to the study as a whole: As age increased, observed TCR beta diversity per million T cells dropped in a roughly linear way, and a significant reduction was already evident by age roughly 36. Estimates of total diversity based on one million sequenced T cells were considered lower bounds and underestimates. Donor CMV infection status was unknown, potentially confounding age-related changes in expanded clonotypes. Compared with the aged group, the long-lived group had more naive CD4+ T cells, fewer expanded clones and increased TCR diversity, suggesting age selection. Since profiling was done on bulk unsorted PBMCs, naive and antigen-experienced compartments could not be conclusively compared. There was a strong correlation between observed TCR beta diversity and the percentage of naive T cells measured by flow cytometry.

Libraries were made using 5' RACE. Sequencing was carried out with an Illumina HiSeq 2500. A second PCR of about 7 to 12 cycles was performed with a sample-barcoded 5' primer and a J-beta primer mix. A template-switch 5' adaptor carrying 12 random nucleotides introduced a unique molecular identifier onto each TCR beta cDNA molecule. Each sample yielded at least 3 million CDR3-containing paired-end reads. All of the RNA was converted into first-strand cDNA using the Mint cDNA synthesis kit, with a TRBC-specific oligonucleotide serving as the primer. All cDNA was treated with uracil-DNA glycosylase and then went through a first 18-cycle PCR with the universal primers M1SS and BC2_uni_R. In the original analysis: For normalization, 1 million high-quality reads, each with a distinct molecular identifier, were randomly selected from each sample. Instead of being binned into consensus sequences, reads with shared molecular identifiers were discarded. CDR3 identification, clonotype clustering and error correction used MiTCR with a Q25 quality threshold and the strictest error-elimination algorithm. Lower-bound total TCR beta diversity was estimated with a nonparametric unseen species model using Euler transformation. TCRdb trimmed the raw reads at Q25, called clones with MiXCR and kept productive beta chains. Rows with one shared CDR3 protein collapse into an entry with the most common genes and DNA. These V and J calls derive from TCRdb rather than the authors' analysis. Recorded for this sample are 920,000 or so distinct CDR3 sequences; 45% of them occurred a single time. Of the sample, around 18% falls within the top ten clones.

V loses 2 bases of germline sequence and J loses 5 bases, and the interval between the two ends is 13 bases. CDR1 and CDR2 were assigned from the germline V gene as ENHRY and SYGVKD. The CDR3 starts with the cysteine, ends with the phenylalanine, and has 15 residues. The read is trimmed to its CDR3 DNA, 45 bases read in frame from base 1. In the case of this clonotype: What this receptor recognizes is not known. Base qualities were left out, and no much larger clone turns up one base away.

The 39 donors, aged about 6 to 100 years, were systemically healthy Caucasian individuals from Russia. Each donor gave 9.5 to 10 milliliters of peripheral blood, drawn into EDTA-treated Vacutainer tubes. PBMCs were isolated by Ficoll-Paque density-gradient centrifugation, with at least 7 million obtained per sample. Trizol reagent was used to extract total RNA from PBMCs, with at least 5 micrograms per sample. Naive CD45RAhigh/CD27high T cell percentages were measured by flow cytometry on a PBMC aliquot from every donor. This chain is built from TRBV10-3 and TRBJ2-1; the D gene is tentatively TRBD1 or TRBD2, each matching 6 bases. The receptor was derived from a woman aged 55-69 years in good health. Sequencing input: blood. The DNA is as follows: TGTGCCATCAGTGAGCCGCGGGACACGGACAATGAGCAGTTCTTC. This encodes CAISEPRDTDNEQFF.